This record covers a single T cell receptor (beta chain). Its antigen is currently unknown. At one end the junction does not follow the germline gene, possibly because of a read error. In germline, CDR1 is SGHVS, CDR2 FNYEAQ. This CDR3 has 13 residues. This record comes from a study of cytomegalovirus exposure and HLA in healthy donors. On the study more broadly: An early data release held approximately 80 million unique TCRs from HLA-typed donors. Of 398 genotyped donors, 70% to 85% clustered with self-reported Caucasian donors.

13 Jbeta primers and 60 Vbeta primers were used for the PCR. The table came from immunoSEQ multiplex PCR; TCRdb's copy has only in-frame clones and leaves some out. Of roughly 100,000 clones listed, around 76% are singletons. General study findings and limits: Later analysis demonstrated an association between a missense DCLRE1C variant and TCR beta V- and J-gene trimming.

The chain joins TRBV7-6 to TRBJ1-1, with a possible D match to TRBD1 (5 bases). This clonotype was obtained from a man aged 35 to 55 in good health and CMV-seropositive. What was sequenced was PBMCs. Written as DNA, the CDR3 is TGTGCCAACAGCCTCGGGGGGGGCACTGAAGCTTTCTTT. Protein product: CANSLGGGTEAFF.